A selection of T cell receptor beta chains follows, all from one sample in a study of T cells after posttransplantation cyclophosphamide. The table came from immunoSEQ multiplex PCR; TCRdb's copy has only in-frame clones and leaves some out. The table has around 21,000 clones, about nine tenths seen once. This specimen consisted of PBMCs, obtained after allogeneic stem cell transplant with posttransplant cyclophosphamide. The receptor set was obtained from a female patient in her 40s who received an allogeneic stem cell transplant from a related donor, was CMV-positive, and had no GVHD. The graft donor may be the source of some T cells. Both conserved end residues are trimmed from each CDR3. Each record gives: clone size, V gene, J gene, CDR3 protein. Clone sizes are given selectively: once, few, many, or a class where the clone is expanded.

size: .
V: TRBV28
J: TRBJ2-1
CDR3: ASSLARFNEQF

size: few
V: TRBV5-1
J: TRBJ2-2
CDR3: ASSLVWPGLAGNTGELF

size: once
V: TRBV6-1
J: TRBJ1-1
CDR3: ASSPDSSNTEAF

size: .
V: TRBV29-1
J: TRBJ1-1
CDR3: SAVTGRMNTEAF

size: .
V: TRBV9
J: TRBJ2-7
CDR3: ASSSSGSDLRGQY

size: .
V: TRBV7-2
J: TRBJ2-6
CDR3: ASSLGSSGANVLT

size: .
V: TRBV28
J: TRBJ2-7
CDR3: ASSQPGQGADEQY

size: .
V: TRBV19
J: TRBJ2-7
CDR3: ASSRDIPPQIYEQY

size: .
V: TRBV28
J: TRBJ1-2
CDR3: ASSTTGLPHGYT

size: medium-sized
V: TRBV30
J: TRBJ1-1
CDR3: ALGGEGPEAF

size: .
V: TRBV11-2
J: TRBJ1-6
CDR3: ASSHPPVEPLH

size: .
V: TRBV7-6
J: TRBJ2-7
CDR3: ASSTLGASGEQY

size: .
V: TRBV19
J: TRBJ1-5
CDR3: ASSISGSQPQH

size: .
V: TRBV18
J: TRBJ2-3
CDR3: ASSPGGALPDTQY

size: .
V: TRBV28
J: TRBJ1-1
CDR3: ASRLLNGEAF

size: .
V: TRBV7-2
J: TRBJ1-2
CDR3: ASSLGVDRANGYT

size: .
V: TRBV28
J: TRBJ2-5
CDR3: ASSPNRGFQETQY

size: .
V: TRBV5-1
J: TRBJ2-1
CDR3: ASSLDRASYNEQF

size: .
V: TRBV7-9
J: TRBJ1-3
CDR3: ASSLRQGAGNTIY

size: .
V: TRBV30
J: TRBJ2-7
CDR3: AWSPSSYEQY

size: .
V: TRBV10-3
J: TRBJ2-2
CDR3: AISGGITGELF

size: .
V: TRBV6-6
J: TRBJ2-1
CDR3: ASSYSGTGDLRQF

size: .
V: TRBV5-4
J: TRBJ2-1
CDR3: ASSLTSGNNEQF

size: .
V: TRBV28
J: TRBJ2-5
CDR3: ASSHTQGKSMETQY

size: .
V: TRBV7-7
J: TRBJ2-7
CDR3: ASSLVIPAGGSGIHYEQY

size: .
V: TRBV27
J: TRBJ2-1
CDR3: ASTPILPNPLYYNEQF

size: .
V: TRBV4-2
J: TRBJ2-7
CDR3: ASSQGSASGYEQY

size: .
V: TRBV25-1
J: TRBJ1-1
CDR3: ASSEPLGGTEAF

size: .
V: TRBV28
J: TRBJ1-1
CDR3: ASSLSGGWTEAF

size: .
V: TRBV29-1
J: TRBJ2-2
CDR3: SVEDREGVTWELF

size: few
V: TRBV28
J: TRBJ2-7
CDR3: ASRSYREGSYEQY

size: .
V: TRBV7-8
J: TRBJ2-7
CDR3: ASSSGLASLYEQY

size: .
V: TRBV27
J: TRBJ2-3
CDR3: ASSWDRAGDTQY

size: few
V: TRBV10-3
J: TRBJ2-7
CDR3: AISEGGGTGIPYEQY

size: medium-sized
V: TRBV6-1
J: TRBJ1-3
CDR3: ASRGQGVSGNTIY

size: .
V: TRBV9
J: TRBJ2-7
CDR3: ASSGAPTYEQY

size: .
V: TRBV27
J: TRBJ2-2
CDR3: ASSLFGGELF

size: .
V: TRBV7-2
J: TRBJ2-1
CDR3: ASRLTRDNEQF

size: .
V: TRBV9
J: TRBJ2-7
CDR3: ASSVGTSGIHEQY

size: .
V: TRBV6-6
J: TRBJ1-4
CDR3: ASSGQLREKLF

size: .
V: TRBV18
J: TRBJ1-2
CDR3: ASSPQEGQGNYGYT

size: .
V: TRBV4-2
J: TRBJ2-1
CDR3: ASSHTTTTTSYNEQF

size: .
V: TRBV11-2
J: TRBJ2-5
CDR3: ASSLSTGGQTQY

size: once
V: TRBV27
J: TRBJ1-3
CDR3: ASSLTPGNTIY

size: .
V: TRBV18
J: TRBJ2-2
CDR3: ASSRAVTSGRPREGELF

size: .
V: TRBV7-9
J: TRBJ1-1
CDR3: ASSYIAAEAF

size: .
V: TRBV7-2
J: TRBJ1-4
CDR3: ASSLDRVEKLF

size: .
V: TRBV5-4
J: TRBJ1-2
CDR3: ASSFETHQGGYT

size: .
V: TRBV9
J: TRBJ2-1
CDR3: ASSVEYNEQF

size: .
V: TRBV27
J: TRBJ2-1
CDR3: ASSLTSGRYYNEQF

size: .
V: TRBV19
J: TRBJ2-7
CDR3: ASSTVDSGRASYEQY

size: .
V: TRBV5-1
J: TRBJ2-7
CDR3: ASSPIGQGAYEQY

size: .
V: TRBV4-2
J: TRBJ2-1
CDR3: ASNPRWPEREVDEQF

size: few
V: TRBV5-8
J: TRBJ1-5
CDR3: ASSLEGARSQPQH

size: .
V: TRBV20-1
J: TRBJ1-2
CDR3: SARDRADT

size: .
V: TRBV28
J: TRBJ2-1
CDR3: ASSLDRGNEQF

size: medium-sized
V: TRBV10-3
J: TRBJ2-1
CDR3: AINSPSGSGNEQF

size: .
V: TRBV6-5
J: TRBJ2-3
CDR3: ASSYRLFGGTDTQY